This T cell receptor beta chain was profiled in a study of regulatory T cells in long-lasting Graves disease (dated by TCRdb to the early 2020s). About the investigation overall: Antithyroid drugs had been taken for less than 3 months by newly diagnosed Graves' disease patients. Persistent Graves' disease patients were compared with newly diagnosed Graves' disease patients by peripheral blood TCR sequencing and RNA sequencing. The study was registered as a clinical trial and conducted in China. A total of approximately 35 samples were covered by TCR sequencing, comprising approximately 13 persistent and some 20 newly diagnosed Graves' disease patients. General conclusions and limits of the study: Persistent disease showed preferential use of TRBV28, TRBJ1-2 and TRBJ2-5, whereas newly diagnosed disease favored TRBV20-1 and TRBJ2-1. More public clonotypes were shared among persistent patients (roughly 2,700) than among newly diagnosed patients (over 900). Compared with newly diagnosed patients, persistent Graves' disease patients had lower TCR Shannon entropy and fewer highly expanded clones, which suggests clonal expansion. The authors acknowledged the small sample size as a limitation that may reduce accuracy. Sequencing and analysis were restricted to the TCR beta chain. The study examined only peripheral blood because the primary lesion, thyroid tissue, could not be accessed.

Receptor libraries were prepared by multiplex PCR. The instrument was an Illumina HiSeq 4000. TCR beta libraries were built with iRepertoire HTBI primers and Arm-PCR amplification of CDR3 regions. PCR products were gel purified before sequencing. The published analysis was carried out like this. Gene usage analysis of CDR3 amino acid clonotypes used the 60 to 80 TRBV and more than 13 TRBJ segments found across samples. COPE and FqMerger were used to merge filtered high-quality paired reads into contigs. BLAST was used to align contigs to IMGT TRBV, TRBD and TRBJ reference genes, and CDR3 was defined according to IMGT. Any clonotype with a frequency above 0.1% was classified as a highly expanded clone. Repertoire diversity was measured by Shannon entropy, and V-J evenness by the Gini coefficient. Clonotypes shared by more than one individual were considered public. TCRdb's own reprocessing of the public reads used fastp at Q25 and MiXCR and kept productive beta chains. CDR3 protein duplicates are merged, each entry listing the most common genes and DNA. TCRdb's processing, not the authors', yielded these V and J calls. This sample is represented by 400,000 to 500,000 distinct CDR3 sequences; approximately 16% of them were singletons. Of the sample, about 7.6% falls within the top ten clones.

Many counts were recorded for this clonotype. The clone's antigen remains unknown. No base quality values were provided; no much bigger clone lies one nucleotide off. Measured from the cysteine to the phenylalanine, the CDR3 is 15 residues long. The read is trimmed to its CDR3 DNA, 45 bases read in frame from base 1. V loses 2 bases, J loses 1 base, and the germline ends lie 8 bases apart. The germline V gene provides CDR1 MDHEN and CDR2 SYDVKM. Sample time point, as interpreted from the label and publication: newly diagnosed GD, antithyroid drugs for less than 3 months. For both TCR sequencing and RNA sequencing, RNA was extracted from PBMCs in TRIzol. Graves' disease was diagnosed according to American Thyroid Association guidelines. Patients for the study were recruited at an endocrinology department in Xi'an, China. From each patient, about 9.7 milliliters of peripheral blood was collected into an EDTA anticoagulant tube. Ficoll Paque Plus density gradient separation was used to isolate PBMCs, and no further T cell sorting was done. RNA quality was checked with an Agilent 2100 Bioanalyzer and agarose gel, and concentration with a NanoDrop 2000.

These data also formed part of another study, on T cells in Graves' hyperthyroidism and ophthalmopathy. Taken from the second paper: Stable Graves' hyperthyroidism was defined as the absence of progression to ophthalmopathy over 18 months of follow-up. Hyperthyroidism patients were newly diagnosed, with disease duration under 2 months, and aged 18 to 65 years. Patients with uncontrolled infections, other autoimmune diseases, pregnancy or lactation were excluded. Diagnoses relied on clinical symptoms, serum thyroxine and TRAb, thyroid ultrasound and orbital computed tomography. A first-round RT-PCR of the TCR CDR3 used the HTBI primer set with the Qiagen OneStep RT-PCR kit. Blood samples also contained most of the expanded thyroid clonotypes (frequency above 0.001), which suggests that blood repertoires may reflect thyroid immune responses. In cross-validation, a model built on a 13 V-J signature told ophthalmopathy apart from stable hyperthyroidism with 85% to 90% sensitivity and about 81% specificity, and in testing the same model reached 80%/75%. In validation, progression to ophthalmopathy was predicted by the model with nearly 71% sensitivity and under 85% specificity, a median of approximately 6.5 months before onset. To identify distinguishing TCR V-J signatures, a discovery cohort of 100 or so patients was used, comprising 40 to 45 with Graves' ophthalmopathy and around 60 with stable Graves' hyperthyroidism. Prospective prediction of ophthalmopathy was tested in an independent validation cohort of 18 to 20 hyperthyroidism patients and 17 patients who later progressed to ophthalmopathy. The 100 or so discovery patients were randomly split 7:3 into training and test sets. In addition, the study compared T-cell repertoires in thyroid tissue and in blood from over 5 Graves' hyperthyroidism patients. Following sampling, methimazole starting at 30 mg daily was given to hyperthyroidism patients, and high-dose intravenous methylprednisolone was given to ophthalmopathy patients. Libraries were constructed in a second round of multiplex PCR, after which size selection and purification were performed. Sequencing of the libraries was done on an Illumina HiSeq2000 using paired-end 100 bp reads. Raw data were processed with SOAPnuke, discarding reads with adapters, uncalled bases, mean Phred below 15, or no exact constant-primer or identifier match. High-quality paired reads were merged using COPE v1.2.5, and each unique nucleotide sequence was defined as a clonotype. Clonotypes were aligned to IMGT TRBV, TRBD and TRBJ reference segments using MiTCR v1.1. Analysis was restricted to V-J combinations with a frequency above 0.0001, which covered roughly 99% of repertoires. The TCS score was defined as F50 (clonal expansion) divided by E x V (chaos), with BLOSUM62-based TCRdist calculated between CDR3 peptides within each V-J. Welch's t-statistics and random forest reduced fewer than 600 V-J features to about 12, which were used in a naive Bayes classifier (R e1071). No statistical method was used to set the sample size in advance, and investigators knew the group allocation. The paper describes TCR Vbeta CDR3 sequencing of around 140 peripheral blood samples, made up of 43 ophthalmopathy patients, 70 to 75 hyperthyroidism patients and 17 progressor patients.

The chain employs TRBV28 and TRBJ1-4, with no confident D gene call. The sample consisted of peripheral blood mononuclear cells (PBMCs), taken at new diagnosis, from a patient treated with antithyroid drugs. The TCR sequence derives from a woman aged 40-49 years with Graves disease. Donor details come from another sample of the same person, matched by shared clones. The CDR3 region has the sequence CASSLLRGTNEKLFF. The bases are TGTGCCAGCAGTTTACTCCGGGGAACTAATGAAAAACTGTTTTTT.